This T cell receptor (beta chain) was recorded in a study of blood T cell repertoires in COVID-19. About the study: Some COVID-19 samples were acute and others convalescent; all came from the United States, Italy and Spain. Sources were T cells, B-cell-depleted T cells, or PBMCs; the material itself was cDNA or gDNA.

This CDR3 is 18 amino acids long. CDR1 is DFQATT and CDR2 is SNEGSKA in the germline V gene (reference sequence). V was pared by 3 bases and J by 0 bases, with 18 bases between. Those who participated ranged in age from roughly 18 to 100 years and resided in 20 to 30 US areas. Cohort assignment relied on participant-reported clinical history. TCRdb's table, derived via immunoSEQ multiplex PCR, lists solely in-frame clones and lacks some. The data contain 150,000 to 200,000 clones, about 80% of them singletons. The sample comprised PBMCs or T cells enriched from blood (not recorded which). This clonotype was sampled from a man between 45 and 60 years old who had recovered from COVID-19. This chain links TRBV20-1 with TRBJ2-6, with TRBD2 as a possible D gene (5 bases). The CDR3 here is CSASPDSHPLSGANVLTF. The CDR3 coding sequence is TGCAGTGCTAGTCCGGACTCCCACCCCCTCTCTGGGGCCAACGTCCTGACTTTC.